This TCR beta chain came from a study of PD-L1 blockade in urothelial cancer. Overall study: About 85% of the 29 patients were males with bladder-origin urothelial cancer. Before enrollment, 0 to 3 chemotherapy regimens had been given to patients.

Sequencing used immunoSEQ multiplex PCR; TCRdb keeps in-frame clones, though not all of them. The sample contains about 90,000 clones, less than 90% of which appear only once. The CDR3 runs 12 residues. The V end lost 4 bases, the J end lost 2 bases, and 4 bases lay between the germline ends. Looked up from germline, CDR1 is SGHAT and CDR2 is FQNNGV. This sample's time point: peripheral blood 6 weeks after treatment start. Details on this clone: Different DNA sequences within this sample yield the same CDR3.

The J gene is TRBJ2-3, the V gene TRBV11-2, with D uncertain. Specimen: PBMCs, collected around atezolizumab (anti-PD-L1) treatment. The source is a man in his 70s with urothelial cancer. CDR3 loop: CASSSSTDTQYF. In nucleotides, the CDR3 is TGTGCCAGCAGCTCCTCCACAGATACGCAGTATTTT.